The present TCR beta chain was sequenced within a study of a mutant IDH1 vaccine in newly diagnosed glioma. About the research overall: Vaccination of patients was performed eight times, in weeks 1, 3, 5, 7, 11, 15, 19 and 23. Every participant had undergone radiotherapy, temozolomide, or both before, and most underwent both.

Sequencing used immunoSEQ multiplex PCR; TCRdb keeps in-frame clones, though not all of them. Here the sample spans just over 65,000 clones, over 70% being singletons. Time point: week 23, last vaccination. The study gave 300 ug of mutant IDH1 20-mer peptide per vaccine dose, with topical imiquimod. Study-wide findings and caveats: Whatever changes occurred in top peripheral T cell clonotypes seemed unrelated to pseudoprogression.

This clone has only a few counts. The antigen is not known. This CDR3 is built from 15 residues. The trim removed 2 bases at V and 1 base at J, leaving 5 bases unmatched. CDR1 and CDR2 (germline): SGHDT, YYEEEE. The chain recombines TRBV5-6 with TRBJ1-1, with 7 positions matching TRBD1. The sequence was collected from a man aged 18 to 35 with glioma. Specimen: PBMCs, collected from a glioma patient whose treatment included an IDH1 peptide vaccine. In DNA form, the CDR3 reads TGTGCCAGCAGCTTACTAGGGACAGAGAACACTGAAGCTTTCTTT. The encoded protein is CASSLLGTENTEAFF.